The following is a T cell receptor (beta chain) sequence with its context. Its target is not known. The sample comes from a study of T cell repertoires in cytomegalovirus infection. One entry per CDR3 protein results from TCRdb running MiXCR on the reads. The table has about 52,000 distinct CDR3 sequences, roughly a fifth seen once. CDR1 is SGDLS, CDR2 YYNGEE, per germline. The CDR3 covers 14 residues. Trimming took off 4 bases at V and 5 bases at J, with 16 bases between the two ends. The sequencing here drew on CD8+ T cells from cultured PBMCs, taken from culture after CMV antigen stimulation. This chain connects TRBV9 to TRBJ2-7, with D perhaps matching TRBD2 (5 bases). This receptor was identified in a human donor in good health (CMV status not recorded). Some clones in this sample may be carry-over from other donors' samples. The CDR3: CASSPSGTLDEQYF. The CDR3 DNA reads TGTGCCAGCAGCCCATCGGGAACCCTAGACGAGCAGTACTTC.